The clone carrying this T cell receptor beta chain was detected many times. Its antigen is still unknown. This sample stems from a study of regulatory T cells in long-lasting Graves disease. Whole-study results and caveats: TCR diversity was lower in persistent than newly diagnosed Graves' disease.

V lost 3 bases and J lost 3, with 15 bases in between. CDR1 and CDR2 (germline): MDHEN, SYDVKM. CDR3 length: 15 residues. Both iRepertoire HTBI primers and Arm-PCR of CDR3 regions were used to build the TCR beta libraries. In TCRdb, the multiplex PCR reads were re-called with MiXCR into one record per CDR3 protein. The table shows 440,000 or so distinct CDR3 sequences, with approximately 15% occurring only once. Time point meaning: newly diagnosed GD, antithyroid drugs for less than 3 months. PBMC-extracted RNA yielded the TCR library. These data also formed part of another study, on T cells in Graves' hyperthyroidism and ophthalmopathy. This second study notes: If no ophthalmopathy progression occurred within 18 months, Graves' hyperthyroidism was stable.

The starting material was peripheral blood mononuclear cells (PBMCs), obtained at new diagnosis, from a patient treated with antithyroid drugs. V usage is TRBV28 and J usage is TRBJ2-7; D call uncertain. The receptor was derived from a woman aged 25 to 39 with Graves disease. CDR3 in DNA: TGTGCCAGCAGTTTTTCCGGACGCTCCTACTACGAGCAGTACTTC. It codes for CASSFSGRSYYEQYF.